The subject of this entry is one TCR beta chain. The length of the CDR3 is 16 residues. Germline V gives CDR1 SEHNR, CDR2 FQNEAQ (reference sequence). Trimming at V came to 7 bases and at J to 4 bases, leaving 10 bases not matched to a gene. These data come from a study of blood T cell repertoires in COVID-19. Looking at the study overall: Researchers got acute and convalescent COVID-19 samples from the United States, Italy and Spain. T cells, B-cell-depleted T cells, or PBMCs supplied cDNA or gDNA.

Some clones are missing from TCRdb's copy, which holds only in-frame ones; the method was immunoSEQ multiplex PCR. The sample lists under 300,000 clones; more than 70% were seen once. The specimen was peripheral blood. The source of this sequence is a woman between 40 and 50 years old who had recovered from COVID-19. The V call is TRBV7-9, the J call TRBJ2-2, with 9 bases identical to TRBD1. The CDR3 loop is CASTPPGQGATGELFF. CDR3 nucleotide sequence: TGTGCCAGCACCCCACCGGGACAGGGTGCCACCGGGGAGCTGTTTTTT.